This T cell receptor beta chain came from a study of cytomegalovirus exposure and HLA in healthy donors. Background on the study: A subsequent analysis reported that the 95 to 150 validation repertoires were produced on the same platform that had also been used for the 666 first-cohort repertoires. Overall study results and limits: The authors listed 150 to 200 TCR beta chains as cytomegalovirus-associated.

A word on this clone: Its antigen remains unknown.

The table came from immunoSEQ multiplex PCR; TCRdb's copy has only in-frame clones and leaves some out. This table holds around 140,000 clones, 80% to 90% found once. The V gene lost 7 bases and the J gene lost 0 bases, with 13 bases spanning the gap. Germline values: CDR1 MNHEY, CDR2 SVGAGI. CDR3 length equals 14 residues. Sequenced input: PBMCs. The gene calls are TRBV6-5 and TRBJ2-7, with D perhaps TRBD2 (6 bases). The source is a man aged 18 to 29 in good health and CMV-seropositive. The CDR3 DNA sequence: TGTGCCAGCACAAGGGACGGGAGCTCCTACGAGCAGTACTTC. Translating it yields CASTRDGSSYEQYF.